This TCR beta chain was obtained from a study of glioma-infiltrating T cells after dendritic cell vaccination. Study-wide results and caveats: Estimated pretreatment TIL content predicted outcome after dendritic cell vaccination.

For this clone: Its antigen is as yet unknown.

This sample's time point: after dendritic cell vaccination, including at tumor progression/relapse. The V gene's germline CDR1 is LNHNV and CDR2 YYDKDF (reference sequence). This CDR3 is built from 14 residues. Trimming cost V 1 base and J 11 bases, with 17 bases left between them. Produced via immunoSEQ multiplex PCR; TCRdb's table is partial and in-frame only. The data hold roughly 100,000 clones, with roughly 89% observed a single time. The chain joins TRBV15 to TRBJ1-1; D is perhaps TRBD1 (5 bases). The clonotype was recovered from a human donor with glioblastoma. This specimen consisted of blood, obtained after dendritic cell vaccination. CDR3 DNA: TGTGCCACCAGCAGAGCGGGGGACGGAGCCTATGCTTTCTTT. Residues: CATSRAGDGAYAFF.